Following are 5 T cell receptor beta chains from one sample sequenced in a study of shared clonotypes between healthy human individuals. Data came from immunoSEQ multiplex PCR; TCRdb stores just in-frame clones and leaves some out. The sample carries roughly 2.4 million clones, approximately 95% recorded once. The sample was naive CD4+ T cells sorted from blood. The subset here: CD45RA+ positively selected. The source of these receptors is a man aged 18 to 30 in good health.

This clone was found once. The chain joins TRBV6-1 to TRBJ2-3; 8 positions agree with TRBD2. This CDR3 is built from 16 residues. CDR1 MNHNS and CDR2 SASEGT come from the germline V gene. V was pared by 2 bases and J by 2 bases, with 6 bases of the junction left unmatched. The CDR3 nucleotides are TGTGCCAGCAGTGAACTTAGCGGGGCCCTCACAGATACGCAGTATTTT. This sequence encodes CASSELSGALTDTQYF.

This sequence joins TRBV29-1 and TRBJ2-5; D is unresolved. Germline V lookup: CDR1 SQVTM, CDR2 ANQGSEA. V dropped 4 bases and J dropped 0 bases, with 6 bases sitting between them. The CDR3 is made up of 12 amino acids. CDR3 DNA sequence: TGCAGCGTTGTAGGGCACCAAGAGACCCAGTACTTC. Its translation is CSVVGHQETQYF.

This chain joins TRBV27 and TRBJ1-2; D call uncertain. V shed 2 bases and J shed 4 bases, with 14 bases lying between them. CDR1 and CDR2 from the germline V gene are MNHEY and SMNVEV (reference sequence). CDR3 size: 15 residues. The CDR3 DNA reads TGTGCCAGCAGTTTAGGTTGGGAGGGAAGCTATGGCTACACCTTC. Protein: CASSLGWEGSYGYTF.

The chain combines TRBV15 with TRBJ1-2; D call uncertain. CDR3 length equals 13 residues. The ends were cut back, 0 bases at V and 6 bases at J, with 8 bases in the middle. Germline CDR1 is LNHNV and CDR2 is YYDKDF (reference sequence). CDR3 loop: CATSRDLTDGYTF. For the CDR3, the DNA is TGTGCCACCAGCAGAGATCTTACAGATGGCTACACCTTC.

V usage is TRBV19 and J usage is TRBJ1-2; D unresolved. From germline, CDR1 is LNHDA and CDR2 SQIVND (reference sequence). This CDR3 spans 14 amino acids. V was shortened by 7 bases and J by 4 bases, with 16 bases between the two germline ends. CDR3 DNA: TGTGCCAGTAATGATATGGGCCGGGGCTATGGCTACACCTTC. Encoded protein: CASNDMGRGYGYTF.